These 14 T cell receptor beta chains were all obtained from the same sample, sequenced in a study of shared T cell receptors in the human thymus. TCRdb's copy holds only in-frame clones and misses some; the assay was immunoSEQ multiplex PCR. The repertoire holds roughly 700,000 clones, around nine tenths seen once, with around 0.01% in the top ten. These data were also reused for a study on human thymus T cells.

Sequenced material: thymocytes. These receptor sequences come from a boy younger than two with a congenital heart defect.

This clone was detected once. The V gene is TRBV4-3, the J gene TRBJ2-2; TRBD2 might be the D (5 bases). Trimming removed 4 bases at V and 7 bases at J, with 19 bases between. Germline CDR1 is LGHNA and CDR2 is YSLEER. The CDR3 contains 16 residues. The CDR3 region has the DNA TGCGCCAGCAGCCCTGAGGGCTACCTTAAAAGCGGGGAGCTGTTTTTT. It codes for CASSPEGYLKSGELFF.

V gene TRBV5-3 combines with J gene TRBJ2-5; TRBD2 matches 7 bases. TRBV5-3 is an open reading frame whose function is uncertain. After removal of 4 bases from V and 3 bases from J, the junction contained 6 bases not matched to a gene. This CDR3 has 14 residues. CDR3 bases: TGTGCCAGAAGCACAGGACTAGTGAAAGAGACCCAGTACTTC. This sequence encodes CARSTGLVKETQYF.

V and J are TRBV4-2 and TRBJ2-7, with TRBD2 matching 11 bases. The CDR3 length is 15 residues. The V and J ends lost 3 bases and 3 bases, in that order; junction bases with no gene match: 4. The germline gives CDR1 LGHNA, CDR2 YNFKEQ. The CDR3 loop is CASSQIAGGHYEQYF. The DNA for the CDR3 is TGTGCCAGCAGCCAGATAGCGGGAGGGCACTACGAGCAGTACTTC.

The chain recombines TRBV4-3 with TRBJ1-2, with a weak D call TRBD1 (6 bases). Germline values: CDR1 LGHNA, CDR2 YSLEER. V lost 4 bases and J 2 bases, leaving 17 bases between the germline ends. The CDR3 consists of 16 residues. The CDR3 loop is CASSPELRQANYGYTF. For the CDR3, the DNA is TGCGCCAGCAGCCCCGAACTCCGACAGGCCAACTATGGCTACACCTTC.

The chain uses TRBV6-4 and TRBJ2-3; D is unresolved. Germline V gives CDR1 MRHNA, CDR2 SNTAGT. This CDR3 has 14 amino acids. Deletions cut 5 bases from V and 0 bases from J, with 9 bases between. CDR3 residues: CASSMPRSTDTQYF. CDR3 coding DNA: TGTGCCAGCAGTATGCCGCGGAGCACAGATACGCAGTATTTT.

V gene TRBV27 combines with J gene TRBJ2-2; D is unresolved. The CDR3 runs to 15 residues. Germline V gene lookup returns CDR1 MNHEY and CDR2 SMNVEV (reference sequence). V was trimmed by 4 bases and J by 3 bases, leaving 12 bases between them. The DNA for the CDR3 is TGTGCCAGCAGTTCAGGTGACCCGGACACCGGGGAGCTGTTTTTT. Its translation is CASSSGDPDTGELFF.

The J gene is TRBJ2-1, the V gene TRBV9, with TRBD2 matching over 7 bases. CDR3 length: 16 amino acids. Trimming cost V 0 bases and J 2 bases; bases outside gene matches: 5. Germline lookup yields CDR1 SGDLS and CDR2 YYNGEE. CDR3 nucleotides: TGTGCCAGCAGCGTAGGACGGGAGGAACCCTACAATGAGCAGTTCTTC. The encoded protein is CASSVGREEPYNEQFF.

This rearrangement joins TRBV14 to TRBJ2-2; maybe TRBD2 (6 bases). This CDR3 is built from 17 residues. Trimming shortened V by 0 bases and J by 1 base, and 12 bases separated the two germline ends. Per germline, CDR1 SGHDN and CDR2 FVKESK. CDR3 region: CASSQEPDYQNTGELFF. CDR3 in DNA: TGTGCCAGCAGCCAAGAACCGGACTATCAGAACACCGGGGAGCTGTTTTTT.

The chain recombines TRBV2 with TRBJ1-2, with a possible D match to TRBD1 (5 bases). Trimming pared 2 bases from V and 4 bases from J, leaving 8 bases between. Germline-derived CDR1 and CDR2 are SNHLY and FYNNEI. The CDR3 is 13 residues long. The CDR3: CASSEPQGYGYTF. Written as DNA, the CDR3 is TGTGCCAGCAGTGAACCTCAGGGCTATGGCTACACCTTC.

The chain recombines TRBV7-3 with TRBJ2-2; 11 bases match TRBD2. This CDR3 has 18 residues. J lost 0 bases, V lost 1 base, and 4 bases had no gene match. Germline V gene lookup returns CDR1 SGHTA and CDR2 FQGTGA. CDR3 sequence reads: CASSLNPLAGANTGELFF. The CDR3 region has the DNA TGTGCCAGCAGCTTAAACCCACTAGCGGGAGCGAACACCGGGGAGCTGTTTTTT. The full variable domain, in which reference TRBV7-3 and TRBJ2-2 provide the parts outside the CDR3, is GAGVSQTPSNKVTEKGKYVELRCDPISGHTALYWYRQSLGQGPEFLIYFQGTGAADDSGLPNDRFFAVRPEGSVSTLKIQRTERGDSAVYLCASSLNPLAGANTGELFFGEGSRLTVL.

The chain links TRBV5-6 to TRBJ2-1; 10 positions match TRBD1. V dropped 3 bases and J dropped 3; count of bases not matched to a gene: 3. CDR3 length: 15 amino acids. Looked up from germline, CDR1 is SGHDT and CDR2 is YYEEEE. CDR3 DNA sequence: TGTGCCAGCAGCTCCCGGGACAGGGGCTACAATGAGCAGTTCTTC. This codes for CASSSRDRGYNEQFF.

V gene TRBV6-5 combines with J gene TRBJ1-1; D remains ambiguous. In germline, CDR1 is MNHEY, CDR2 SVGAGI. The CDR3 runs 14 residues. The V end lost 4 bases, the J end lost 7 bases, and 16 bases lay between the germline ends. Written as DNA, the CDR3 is TGTGCCAGCAGTTCCCCGGGGAGAAGAGGTGAAGCTTTCTTT. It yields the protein CASSSPGRRGEAFF.

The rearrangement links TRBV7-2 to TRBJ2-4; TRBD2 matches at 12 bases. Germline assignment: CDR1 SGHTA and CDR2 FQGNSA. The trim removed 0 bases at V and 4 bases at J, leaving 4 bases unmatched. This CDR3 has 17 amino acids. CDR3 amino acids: CASSLAASGRAKNIQYF. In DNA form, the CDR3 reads TGTGCCAGCAGCTTAGCGGCTAGCGGGAGGGCAAAAAACATTCAGTACTTC.

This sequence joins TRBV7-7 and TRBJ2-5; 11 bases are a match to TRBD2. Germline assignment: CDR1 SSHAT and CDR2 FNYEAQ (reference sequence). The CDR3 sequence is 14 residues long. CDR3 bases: TGTGCTAGACTCGGGACTAGCGGAGAAGAGACCCAGTACTTC. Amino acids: CARLGTSGEETQYF.